This T cell receptor beta chain was profiled in a study of vaccination and CD4 T cells after COVID-19. For the study at large: Six males and four females, two of them Hispanic, were enrolled as convalescents. Overlapping SARS-CoV-2, HCoV-NL63, HCoV-OC43 and HCoV-229E spike peptides stimulated the cells.

Treatment reported: roughly 11-day PBMC culture with coronavirus spike peptide pools or control peptides (ViraFEST assay). ViraFEST grew antigen-specific T cells using peptide pools, then sequenced TCRs. The Oncomine TCR Beta short-read assay was applied to DNA of cultured CD4+ T cells. TCRdb re-analysed the PCR reads in MiXCR, keeping a single row per CDR3 protein. Counted here are 8,500 to 9,500 distinct CDR3 sequences, roughly three fifths occurring once; the ten biggest clones make up 9.5% to 15%. Regarding this clonotype: No antigen is known for it.

The CDR3 is 17 residues long. After removal of 3 bases from V and 1 base from J, the junction contained 6 bases not matched to a gene. The germline gives CDR1 ENHRY, CDR2 SYGVKD. Sample: cultured CD4+ T cells from blood, taken after SARS-CoV-2 vaccination. The rearrangement links TRBV10-3 to TRBJ1-1, with TRBD1 identical over 12 bases. This sequence was found in a human donor with COVID-19. The CDR3 protein is CAISDWDRGHANTEAFF. DNA of the CDR3: TGTGCCATCAGTGATTGGGACAGGGGGCATGCGAACACTGAAGCTTTCTTT.